This TCR beta chain stems from a study of blood T cell repertoires in COVID-19. Original methodology: Amplification with reference gene primers provided the estimates of nucleated cell counts. Clones were sequenced by immunoSEQ multiplex PCR, and TCRdb holds only the in-frame ones, with some missing. V, J and clone size are taken as reported in that table, and D and trimming were inferred from the DNA itself. The table lists 300,000 to 350,000 clones, around 90% of them singletons, with around 0.98% in the top ten. CDR1 and CDR2 (germline): MNHEY, SVGEGT. With 2 bases clipped from V and 6 bases from J, the junction kept 8 bases outside the gene matches. The CDR3 loop spans 15 amino acids. Seattle patients were enrolled during active infection and followed longitudinally.

The clonotype was recovered from a woman between 35 and 50 years old with COVID-19, enrolled during active disease. Sequencing was performed on peripheral blood. The chain has TRBV6-2 or TRBV6-3 and TRBJ2-7; 9 positions agree with TRBD1. This chain's CDR3 is CASSYIRDRVGEQYF. For the CDR3, the DNA is TGTGCCAGCAGTTACATTCGGGACAGGGTAGGCGAGCAGTACTTC.